This T cell receptor beta chain was observed in a study of blood T cell repertoires in COVID-19. Deletions cut 1 base from V and 8 bases from J, with 4 bases between. CDR1 and CDR2 from the germline V gene are SGHRS and YFSETQ. This CDR3 region has 11 residues. The authors' processing: Estimation of nucleated cell counts relied on the amplification of reference gene primers. Measured with immunoSEQ multiplex PCR; TCRdb has only the in-frame clones, and not every one. V, J and clone size were drawn from that table, and D and trimming were deduced from the DNA. The profile covers approximately 50,000 clones, with about 80% appearing a single time and just under 7% taken by the ten largest.

The receptor comes from a man between 65 and 85 years old with active COVID-19. This chain links TRBV5-1 with TRBJ2-1; D is uncertain. Sequencing used peripheral blood. CDR3 DNA: TGCGCCAGCAGCTTGTATCATGAGCAGTTCTTC. It yields the protein CASSLYHEQFF.